This passage covers 32 T cell receptor beta chains from one sample sequenced in a study of a mutant IDH1 vaccine in newly diagnosed glioma. Time point of the sample: week 11, during vaccination. The study gave 300 ug of mutant IDH1 20-mer peptide per vaccine dose, with topical imiquimod. These TCRs are of unknown antigen specificity. Libraries were prepared by immunoSEQ multiplex PCR; TCRdb keeps only in-frame clonotypes and omits some of them. The sample contains tens of thousands of clones, 70% to 85% of which appear only once. Specimen: PBMCs, collected from a glioma patient whose treatment included an IDH1 peptide vaccine. The receptor set was obtained from a woman in her forties or fifties with glioma.

The gene calls are TRBV5-4 and TRBJ2-3; D is unresolved. V lost 4 bases and J lost 1, with 13 bases in between. The CDR3 is made up of 15 amino acids. The germline CDR1 and CDR2 sequences are SGHNT and YYREEE (reference sequence). The CDR3: CASSRDGKGTDTQYF. CDR3 bases: TGTGCCAGCAGCCGCGATGGGAAAGGCACAGATACGCAGTATTTT.

V gene TRBV9 combines with J gene TRBJ2-2, with no clear D. Per the germline V gene, CDR1 is SGDLS and CDR2 is YYNGEE. V was clipped by 0 bases and J by 6 bases, with 12 bases between them. CDR3 length: 15 residues. CDR3: CASSVVGVDAGELFF. CDR3 coding DNA: TGTGCCAGCAGCGTAGTTGGAGTAGATGCCGGGGAGCTGTTTTTT. Full variable domain (rest looked up from reference TRBV9 and TRBJ2-2): DSGVTQTPKHLITATGQRVTLRCSPRSGDLSVYWYQQSLDQGLQFLIQYYNGEERAKGNILERFSAQQFPDLHSELNLSSLELGDSALYFCASSVVGVDAGELFFGEGSRLTVL.

The rearrangement uses TRBV6-5 and TRBJ1-2; tentative D call: TRBD1 (6 bases). This CDR3 region has 15 residues. Trimming cost V 5 bases and J 8 bases, with 21 bases left between them. Germline CDR1 MNHEY, CDR2 SVGAGI. CDR3 bases: TGTGCCAGCAGTGGAAACAGGGATCTGATTCGAGGCTACACCTTC. Encoded protein: CASSGNRDLIRGYTF.

The chain combines TRBV5-6 with TRBJ2-3, with D perhaps being TRBD1 or TRBD2 (5 bases each). With 4 bases removed from V and 4 bases from J, the gap between germline ends came to 19 bases. CDR3 length: 16 amino acids. CDR1 SGHDT and CDR2 YYEEEE come from the germline V gene. CDR3: CASSPEPGTLADTQYF. For the CDR3, the DNA is TGTGCCAGCAGCCCGGAGCCAGGGACCTTAGCAGATACGCAGTATTTT.

The CDR3 reads CASSFLREGLREAFF. The CDR3 nucleotides read TGTGCCAGCAGCTTCCTCCGTGAGGGCCTCAGGGAAGCTTTCTTT. The genes are TRBV11-2 and TRBJ1-1; D gene uncertain. V was shortened by 3 bases and J by 8 bases, with 19 bases between the two germline ends. The germline V gene encodes CDR1 SGHAT and CDR2 FQNNGV. The CDR3 has 15 residues.

This clone occurred once. V gene TRBV19 combines with J gene TRBJ1-2; no firm D call. This CDR3 comprises 13 residues. V was clipped by 10 bases and J by 10 bases, with 22 bases between them. Germline V lookup: CDR1 LNHDA, CDR2 SQIVND (reference sequence). The CDR3 coding sequence is TGTGCCACGACTAGCGCGGGAACGAGGATCTACACCTTC. It encodes CATTSAGTRIYTF.

The chain employs TRBV5-4 and TRBJ1-1; D unresolved. There are 14 residues in the CDR3. V dropped 1 base and J dropped 3 bases, with 10 bases sitting between them. The germline V gene encodes CDR1 SGHNT and CDR2 YYREEE (reference sequence). This CDR3 reads CASSLKVGDTEAFF. The CDR3 DNA reads as TGTGCCAGCAGCTTGAAGGTTGGGGACACTGAAGCTTTCTTT. Full variable domain (missing parts from reference TRBV5-4 and TRBJ1-1): ETGVTQSPTHLIKTRGQQVTLRCSSQSGHNTVSWYQQALGQGPQFIFQYYREEENGRGNFPPRFSGLQFPNYSSELNVNALELDDSALYLCASSLKVGDTEAFFGQGTRLTVV.

This clone has only one observation. The chain uses TRBV9 and TRBJ1-3; weak D call: TRBD1 (6 bases). Trimming pared 5 bases from V and 4 bases from J, leaving 16 bases between. The CDR3 covers 15 residues. CDR1 is SGDLS, CDR2 YYNGEE, per germline. The CDR3 sequence is CASRPERGLGNTIYF. The DNA of the CDR3 is TGTGCCAGCAGGCCCGAGCGGGGGCTCGGAAACACCATATATTTT.

The chain combines TRBV29-1 with TRBJ1-2, with D unresolved. The CDR3 consists of 13 residues. Germline V CDR1 and CDR2: SQVTM, ANQGSEA. Between the trimmed V and J ends, which lost 3 bases and 7 bases, there was a span of 15 bases. The CDR3 protein is CSVDRRDRLGYTF. The CDR3 DNA follows: TGCAGCGTTGATCGACGCGACCGCCTTGGCTACACCTTC.

The chain has TRBV12-5 and TRBJ2-5, with D unresolved. Germline loops: CDR1 LGHNT, CDR2 FRNRAP. V gave up 0 bases and J gave up 5 bases, with 13 bases separating them. This CDR3 is built from 15 residues. The CDR3 DNA is TGTGCTAGTGGTTTGGTACGGTCCGGGCGGGAGACCCAGTACTTC. Amino acid sequence: CASGLVRSGRETQYF.

This clone has just a few counts. The CDR3 reads CASSQDVEAEAFF. The CDR3 DNA is TGCGCCAGCAGCCAAGATGTAGAGGCTGAAGCTTTCTTT. This chain joins TRBV4-3 and TRBJ1-1; D unresolved. Germline V gene sequence: CDR1 LGHNA, CDR2 YSLEER. CDR3 length equals 13 residues. The V gene lost 0 bases and the J gene lost 6 bases, with 8 bases spanning the gap.

The rearrangement links TRBV19 to TRBJ1-4; D possibly corresponds to TRBD1 (5 bases). Between the trimmed V and J ends, which lost 3 bases and 0 bases, there was a span of 8 bases. The length of the CDR3 is 15 residues. Germline V gene data show CDR1 as LNHDA and CDR2 as SQIVND (reference sequence). CDR3 sequence reads: CASSIGAATNEKLFF. CDR3 bases: TGTGCCAGTAGTATTGGGGCAGCAACTAATGAAAAACTGTTTTTT.

V gene TRBV11-3 combines with J gene TRBJ2-6; D ambiguous. The germline V gene encodes CDR1 SGHNT and CDR2 YENEEA. The length of the CDR3 is 16 residues. V was clipped by 0 bases and J by 0 bases, with 6 bases between them. Written as DNA, the CDR3 is TGTGCCAGCAGCTTAGATCGGAGCTCTGGGGCCAACGTCCTGACTTTC. Its translation is CASSLDRSSGANVLTF. Full variable domain (rest looked up from reference TRBV11-3 and TRBJ2-6): EAGVVQSPRYKIIEKKQPVAFWCNPISGHNTLYWYLQNLGQGPELLIRYENEEAVDDSQLPKDRFSAERLKGVDSTLKIQPAELGDSAVYLCASSLDRSSGANVLTFGAGSRLTVL.

V usage is TRBV19 and J usage is TRBJ1-2; D is possibly TRBD1 (5 bases). Germline V lookup: CDR1 LNHDA, CDR2 SQIVND (reference sequence). Deletions cut 5 bases from V and 2 bases from J, with 12 bases between. The CDR3 runs 14 residues. CDR3 DNA: TGTGCCAGTAGTTTGACAGACTTCAACTATGGCTACACCTTC. Its protein is CASSLTDFNYGYTF.

The rearrangement links TRBV5-1 to TRBJ2-1; 7 bases match TRBD1. The J segment lost 9 bases and the V segment lost 4 bases, leaving 7 bases of the junction unmatched. The CDR3 is made up of 13 amino acids. Germline V lookup: CDR1 SGHRS, CDR2 YFSETQ. The CDR3 DNA reads TGCGCCAGCAGCCCGGGACAGCCCGGTGAGCAGTTCTTC. Translated, it gives CASSPGQPGEQFF.

The chain joins TRBV9 to TRBJ2-7; D unclear. This CDR3 is 14 amino acids long. Trimming removed 2 bases from V and 3 bases from J, with 12 bases in between. Germline V lookup: CDR1 SGDLS, CDR2 YYNGEE. The CDR3 here is CASSVDLGDYEQYF. The CDR3 DNA sequence: TGTGCCAGCAGCGTTGATCTGGGCGACTACGAGCAGTACTTC.

The CDR3, as DNA: TGTGCCAGCAGTTTGGAGGGTTTTGGCAATCAGCCCCAGCATTTT. This translates into CASSLEGFGNQPQHF. The rearrangement uses TRBV27 and TRBJ1-5; no clear D. This CDR3 spans 15 amino acids. Germline CDR1 reads MNHEY; CDR2 reads SMNVEV (reference sequence). V was cut by 3 bases and J by 2 bases, with 11 bases left in between.

This clone has only one observation. The V and J genes are TRBV27 and TRBJ1-2; D is perhaps TRBD1 (5 bases). This CDR3 contains 13 residues. CDR1 MNHEY and CDR2 SMNVEV come from the germline V gene (reference sequence). V was cut by 6 bases and J by 6 bases, with 14 bases left in between. The CDR3 here is CASRRRAGHGYTF. In DNA, the CDR3 is TGTGCCAGCAGGAGGCGGGCAGGGCATGGCTACACCTTC.

This chain connects TRBV7-8 to TRBJ2-5, with TRBD2 matching over 15 bases. The V gene end was trimmed by 3 bases and the J gene end by 5 bases; junction bases not matched to a gene: 4. Germline CDR1 and CDR2: SGHVS and FQNEAQ. This CDR3 has 16 residues. This CDR3 is CASSLLGLAGGETQYF. The CDR3 coding sequence is TGTGCCAGCAGCTTGCTCGGACTAGCGGGGGGGGAGACCCAGTACTTC.

The J gene is TRBJ1-4, the V gene TRBV30; D not resolved. Germline V lookup: CDR1 GTSNPN, CDR2 SVGIG (reference sequence). Trimming removed 0 bases from V and 5 bases from J, with 10 bases in between. The CDR3 consists of 14 residues. Here the CDR3 reads CAWSVVKRNEKLFF. The CDR3 DNA reads TGTGCCTGGAGTGTGGTCAAGCGGAATGAAAAACTGTTTTTT.

In its sample, this clone was seen once. The V and J genes are TRBV5-1 and TRBJ2-3, with TRBD2 matching 12 bases. Germline V gene sequence: CDR1 SGHRS, CDR2 YFSETQ. The CDR3 contains 17 residues. The trim removed 0 bases at V and 6 bases at J, leaving 8 bases unmatched. CDR3 in amino acids: CASSLALAGGPQDTQYF. As DNA, the CDR3 is TGCGCCAGCAGCTTGGCTCTAGCGGGGGGGCCCCAGGATACGCAGTATTTT.

The chain links TRBV2 to TRBJ2-5; D unresolved. This CDR3 spans 13 amino acids. Trimming removed 6 bases from V and 3 bases from J, with 11 bases in between. CDR1 and CDR2 (germline): SNHLY, FYNNEI. CDR3 loop: CASSVELKETQYF. In DNA form, the CDR3 reads TGTGCCAGCAGCGTGGAACTCAAAGAGACCCAGTACTTC.

The chain joins TRBV6-5 to TRBJ1-5, with TRBD1 as a possible D gene (5 bases). With 2 bases removed from V and 7 bases from J, the gap between germline ends came to 15 bases. CDR3 length equals 15 residues. CDR1 and CDR2 from the germline V gene are MNHEY and SVGAGI. CDR3 sequence (DNA): TGTGCCAGCAGTTACATGATCGGGGGAGGCCAGCCCCAGCATTTT. Its translation: CASSYMIGGGQPQHF.

The chain employs TRBV19 and TRBJ2-7; D unresolved. V lost 5 bases to trimming and J lost 6 bases, with 11 bases between them. In germline, CDR1 is LNHDA, CDR2 SQIVND (reference sequence). The CDR3 has 12 amino acids. The CDR3 reads CASSGWGLEQYF. CDR3 DNA sequence: TGTGCCAGTAGTGGTTGGGGTCTCGAGCAGTACTTC.

The chain uses TRBV2 and TRBJ2-3; D remains ambiguous. Germline CDR1 and CDR2: SNHLY and FYNNEI. V was trimmed by 6 bases and J by 4 bases, leaving 14 bases between them. This CDR3 is built from 14 residues. The CDR3 DNA is TGTGCCAGCAGGCGATCTCCCCAGCCAGATACGCAGTATTTT. It yields the protein CASRRSPQPDTQYF. The full variable domain, its missing parts supplied by reference TRBV2 and TRBJ2-3, is EPEVTQTPSHQVTQMGQEVILRCVPISNHLYFYWYRQILGQKVEFLVSFYNNEISEKSEIFDDQFSVERPDGSNFTLKIRSTKLEDSAMYFCASRRSPQPDTQYFGPGTRLTVL.

The chain combines TRBV6-6 with TRBJ2-7, with TRBD1 matching over 7 bases. The CDR3 consists of 14 residues. Germline CDR1 and CDR2: MNHNY and SVGAGI (reference sequence). Losses at the gene ends were 0 bases for V and 2 bases for J; bases not matched to a gene: 1. As DNA, the CDR3 is TGTGCCAGCAGTTACTCGGGACAGACCTACGAGCAGTACTTC. Translation: CASSYSGQTYEQYF.

This rearrangement joins TRBV6-5 to TRBJ1-1; D remains unclear. The CDR3 covers 15 residues. The germline V gene has CDR1 MNHEY and CDR2 SVGAGI. Trimming removed 2 bases from V and 2 bases from J, with 12 bases in between. CDR3 residues: CASSYQPTGNTEAFF. CDR3 coding DNA: TGTGCCAGCAGTTACCAGCCGACGGGAAACACTGAAGCTTTCTTT.

The chain uses TRBV10-3 and TRBJ2-7, with 11 positions matching TRBD2. This CDR3 has 17 amino acids. The germline V gene encodes CDR1 ENHRY and CDR2 SYGVKD. The V and J ends lost 0 bases and 11 bases, in that order; junction bases with no gene match: 15. DNA of the CDR3: TGTGCCATCAGTGAGTCGGTCTTTACTAGCGGGGGTTCCGTGGAGTACTTC. This codes for CAISESVFTSGGSVEYF.

The chain combines TRBV7-6 with TRBJ2-1; the D gene is possibly TRBD2 (5 bases). Trimming left V 5 bases short and J 7 bases short, with 12 bases between. The CDR3 has 13 residues. Germline CDR1 SGHVS, CDR2 FNYEAQ. In DNA form, the CDR3 reads TGTGCCAGCAGCCAAGGTACGGGGAATGAGCAGTTCTTC. It translates to CASSQGTGNEQFF.

The rearrangement links TRBV7-9 to TRBJ2-7; 7 bases fit TRBD1. After removal of 1 base from V and 1 base from J, the junction contained 1 base not matched to a gene. CDR1 and CDR2 from the germline V gene are SEHNR and FQNEAQ (reference sequence). The CDR3 consists of 14 residues. The CDR3 here is CASSLGTGSYEQYF. Written as DNA, the CDR3 is TGTGCCAGCAGCTTAGGGACAGGATCCTACGAGCAGTACTTC.

V is TRBV28 and J is TRBJ2-3, with D hard to call. V lost 6 bases and J 8 bases, leaving 18 bases between the germline ends. The germline CDR1 and CDR2 sequences are MDHEN and SYDVKM. The CDR3 spans 14 residues. The CDR3 here is CASSPFRRLATQYF. For the CDR3, the DNA is TGTGCCAGCAGCCCGTTTCGCCGCCTTGCTACGCAGTATTTT.

This clone occurred a few times. The J gene is TRBJ1-2, the V gene TRBV25-1, with D possibly matching TRBD1 (6 bases). The V gene lost 6 bases and the J gene lost 7 bases, with 12 bases spanning the gap. Germline CDR1 and CDR2: MGHDK and SYGVNS. The CDR3 is made up of 12 amino acids. The CDR3 loop reads CASSGGGGGYTF. CDR3 coding DNA: TGTGCCAGCAGCGGGGGGGGCGGTGGCTACACCTTC.